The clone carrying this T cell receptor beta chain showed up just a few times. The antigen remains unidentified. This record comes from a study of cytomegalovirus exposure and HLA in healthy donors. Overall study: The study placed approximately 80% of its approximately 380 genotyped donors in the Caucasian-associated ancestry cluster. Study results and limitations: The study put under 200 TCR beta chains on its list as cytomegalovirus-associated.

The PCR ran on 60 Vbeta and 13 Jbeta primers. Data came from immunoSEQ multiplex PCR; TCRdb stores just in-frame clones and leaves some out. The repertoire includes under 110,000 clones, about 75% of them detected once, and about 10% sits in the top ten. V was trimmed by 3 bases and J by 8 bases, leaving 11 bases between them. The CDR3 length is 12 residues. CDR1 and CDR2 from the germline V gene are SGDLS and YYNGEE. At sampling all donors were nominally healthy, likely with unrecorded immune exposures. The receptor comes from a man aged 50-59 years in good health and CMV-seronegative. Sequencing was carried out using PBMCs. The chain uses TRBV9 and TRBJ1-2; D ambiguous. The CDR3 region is CASSARSGGYTF. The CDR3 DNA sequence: TGTGCCAGCAGCGCAAGATCGGGGGGCTACACCTTC. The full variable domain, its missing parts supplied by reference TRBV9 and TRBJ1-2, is DSGVTQTPKHLITATGQRVTLRCSPRSGDLSVYWYQQSLDQGLQFLIQYYNGEERAKGNILERFSAQQFPDLHSELNLSSLELGDSALYFCASSARSGGYTFGSGTRLTVV.